This T cell receptor beta chain was found in a study of post-analysis software for immune sequencing data. Study at large: Included courses were relapsing-remitting and secondary progressive multiple sclerosis; progressive-relapsing multiple sclerosis was also included. Study-wide points: F-measure co-clustering was strong for batch-matched samples. Normalized Chao1 diversity was significantly reduced in patients versus controls. TRBV5-6, TRBV5-1 and TRBV20-1 were among roughly five TRBV segments more frequent in patients than controls.

To note about this clonotype: What it binds is unknown.

V lost 3 bases to trimming and J lost 0 bases, with 7 bases between them. The CDR3 runs 14 residues. Unique molecular identifiers tagged the TCR beta cDNA libraries. cDNA molecules numbering 450,000 to 650,000 came from roughly 1.1 to 9.2 million T cells. Using its own MiXCR run on the PCR reads, TCRdb lists one record per CDR3 protein. The table includes some 800,000 distinct CDR3 sequences, just over 45% detected once. The TCR comes from a girl aged 5-17 years with multiple sclerosis. V usage is TRBV12-3 or TRBV12-4 and J usage is TRBJ2-3, with D hard to call. The sequenced sample consisted of blood. The CDR3: CASSFRTSTDTQYF. The CDR3 DNA reads TGTGCCAGCAGTTTCCGTACTAGCACAGATACGCAGTATTTT.